This passage covers 8 T cell receptor beta chains from one sample sequenced in a study of blood T cells in healthy people across ages. PCR was performed a second time for about 6 to 11 cycles using a sample-barcoded 5' primer and a J-beta primer mix. TCRdb processed the 5' RACE reads anew with MiXCR; each CDR3 protein has one entry. The data hold about 680,000 distinct CDR3 sequences, with 45% to 50% observed a single time. Material for sequencing was blood. These receptors originate from a woman aged 55-75 years in good health.

The table lists this clonotype with a count of one. The germline gene is not matched at one end of the junction; a read error may be the cause. The V gene is TRBV7-2, the J gene TRBJ2-7; 9 nucleotides align to TRBD2. With the DNA end fitting TRBJ2-5 better, the J assignment may be wrong. The germline V gene encodes CDR1 SGHTA and CDR2 FQGNSA. This CDR3 spans 15 amino acids. The CDR3 bases are TGTGCCAGCAGGTTAGTTAAACTAGCGGGAGAGACCCAGTACTTC. This sequence encodes CASRLVKLAGETQYF.

Regarding this clonotype: A much larger clone sits a single nucleotide away, making a read error possible. The chain has TRBV4-1 and TRBJ1-4, with D hard to call. Germline loops: CDR1 MGHRA, CDR2 YSYEKL. CDR3 length: 15 residues. Trimming cost V 1 base and J 4 bases, with 10 bases left between them. In nucleotides, the CDR3 is TGCGCCAGCAGCCAAGGACATGGCCTTAATGAAAAACTGTTTTTT. It is translated as CASSQGHGLNEKLFF.

This clonotype was detected once. Given a much more abundant clone one base away, this may be a read error. The V call is TRBV5-6, the J call TRBJ2-5, with D possibly being TRBD2 (5 bases). The CDR3 sequence is 13 residues long. CDR1 and CDR2 (germline): SGHDT, YYEEEE. The V gene lost 7 bases and the J gene lost 11 bases, with 21 bases spanning the gap. The CDR3 nucleotides read TGTGCCAGCCGAGGGCCGGTTGGGAGTGAGCAGTACTTC. It codes for CASRGPVGSEQYF.

The rearrangement joins TRBV5-1 to TRBJ2-5, with 8 bases fitting TRBD2. The V gene end was trimmed by 2 bases and the J gene end by 5 bases; junction bases not matched to a gene: 8. Germline lookup yields CDR1 SGHRS and CDR2 YFSETQ. The CDR3 runs to 15 residues. The CDR3 region has the DNA TGCGCCAGCAGCTTAGTGTTAGCGGGAAAGGAGACCCAGTACTTC. Its protein product is CASSLVLAGKETQYF.

This clonotype occurred a few times. The J gene is TRBJ1-2, the V gene TRBV6-5, with TRBD1 identical over 8 bases. CDR1 and CDR2 (germline): MNHEY, SVGAGI. CDR3 size: 16 residues. With 1 base clipped from V and 4 bases from J, the junction kept 8 bases outside the gene matches. The CDR3 protein is CASSYYGQGAAYGYTF. The CDR3 nucleotides read TGTGCCAGCAGTTACTACGGTCAGGGGGCAGCCTATGGCTACACCTTC.

This chain connects TRBV9 to TRBJ2-5; TRBD2 is a possible D gene (6 bases). The CDR3 is 14 residues long. V gave up 4 bases and J gave up 2 bases, with 12 bases separating them. From germline, CDR1 is SGDLS and CDR2 YYNGEE. The CDR3 reads CASSPPSAQETQYF. The CDR3 DNA follows: TGTGCCAGCAGCCCCCCTAGCGCTCAAGAGACCCAGTACTTC.

In this sample, this clonotype turned up a few times. The chain has TRBV12-3 or TRBV12-4 and TRBJ2-3; 15 bases are shared with TRBD2. CDR3 length: 19 residues. The J segment lost 2 bases and the V segment lost 4 bases, leaving 10 bases of the junction unmatched. The CDR3 spells CASSSPWGLAGGFTDTQYF. The CDR3 DNA follows: TGTGCCAGCAGTTCTCCCTGGGGACTAGCGGGAGGCTTCACAGATACGCAGTATTTT.

The chain joins TRBV20-1 to TRBJ1-5; D not resolved. Germline V lookup: CDR1 DFQATT, CDR2 SNEGSKA (reference sequence). The CDR3 runs to 15 residues. Between the trimmed V and J ends, which lost 6 bases and 3 bases, there was a span of 18 bases. This CDR3 is CSATRGEGFNQPQHF. The DNA of the CDR3 is TGCAGTGCAACTCGTGGGGAAGGCTTCAATCAGCCCCAGCATTTT.